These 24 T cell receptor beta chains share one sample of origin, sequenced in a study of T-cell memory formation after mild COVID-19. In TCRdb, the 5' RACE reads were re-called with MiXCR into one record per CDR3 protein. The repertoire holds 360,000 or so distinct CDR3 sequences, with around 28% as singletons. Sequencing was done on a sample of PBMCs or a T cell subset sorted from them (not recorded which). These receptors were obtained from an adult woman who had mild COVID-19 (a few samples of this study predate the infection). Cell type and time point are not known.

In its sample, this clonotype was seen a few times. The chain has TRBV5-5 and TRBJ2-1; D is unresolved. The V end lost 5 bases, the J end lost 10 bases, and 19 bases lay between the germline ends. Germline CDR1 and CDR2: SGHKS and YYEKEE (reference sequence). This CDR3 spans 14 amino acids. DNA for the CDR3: TGTGCCAGCAGTTCACCTGTAGGTTGGCTGGAGCAGTTCTTC. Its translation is CASSSPVGWLEQFF.

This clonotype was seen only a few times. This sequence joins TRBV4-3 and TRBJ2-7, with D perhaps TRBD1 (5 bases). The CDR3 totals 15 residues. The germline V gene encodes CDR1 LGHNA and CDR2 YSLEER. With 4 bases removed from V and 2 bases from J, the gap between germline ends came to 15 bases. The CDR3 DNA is TGCGCCAGCAGCCCTGGTGGGCAGGGTACCTACGAGCAGTACTTC. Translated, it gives CASSPGGQGTYEQYF.

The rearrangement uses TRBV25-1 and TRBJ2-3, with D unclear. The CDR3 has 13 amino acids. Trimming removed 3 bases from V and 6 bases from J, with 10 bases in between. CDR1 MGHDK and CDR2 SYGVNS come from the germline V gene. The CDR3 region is CASSDSVRDTQYF. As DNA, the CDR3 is TGTGCCAGCAGTGATTCGGTGAGGGATACGCAGTATTTT. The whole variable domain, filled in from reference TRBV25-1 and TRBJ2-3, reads EADIYQTPRYLVIGTGKKITLECSQTMGHDKMYWYQQDPGMELHLIHYSYGVNSTEKGDLSSESTVSRIRTEHFPLTLESARPSHTSQYLCASSDSVRDTQYFGPGTRLTVL.

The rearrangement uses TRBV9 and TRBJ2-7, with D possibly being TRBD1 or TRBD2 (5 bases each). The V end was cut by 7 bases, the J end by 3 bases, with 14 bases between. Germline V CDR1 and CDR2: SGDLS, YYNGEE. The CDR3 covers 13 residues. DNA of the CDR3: TGTGCCAGCGGGGACGGACCGTTCTACGAGCAGTACTTC. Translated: CASGDGPFYEQYF. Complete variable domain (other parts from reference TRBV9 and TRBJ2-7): DSGVTQTPKHLITATGQRVTLRCSPRSGDLSVYWYQQSLDQGLQFLIQYYNGEERAKGNILERFSAQQFPDLHSELNLSSLELGDSALYFCASGDGPFYEQYFGPGTRLTVT.

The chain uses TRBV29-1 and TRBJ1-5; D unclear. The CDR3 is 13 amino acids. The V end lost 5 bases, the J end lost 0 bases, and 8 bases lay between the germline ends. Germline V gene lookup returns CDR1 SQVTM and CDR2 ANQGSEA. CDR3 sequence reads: CSVRRISNQPQHF. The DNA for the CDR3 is TGCAGCGTTAGGCGAATTAGCAATCAGCCCCAGCATTTT.

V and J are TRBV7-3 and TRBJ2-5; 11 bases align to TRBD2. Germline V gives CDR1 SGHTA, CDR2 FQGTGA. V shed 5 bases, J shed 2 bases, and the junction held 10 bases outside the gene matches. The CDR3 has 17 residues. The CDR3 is CASSLTTTSGGQETQYF. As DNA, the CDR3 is TGTGCCAGCAGCCTTACCACTACTAGCGGGGGACAAGAGACCCAGTACTTC.

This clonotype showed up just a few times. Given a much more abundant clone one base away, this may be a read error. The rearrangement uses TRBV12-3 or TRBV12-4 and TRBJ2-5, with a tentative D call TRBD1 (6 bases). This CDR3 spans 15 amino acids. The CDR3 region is CASSLVGRGQGTQYF. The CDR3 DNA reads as TGTGCCAGCAGTTTAGTGGGCAGGGGCCAAGGGACCCAGTACTTC.

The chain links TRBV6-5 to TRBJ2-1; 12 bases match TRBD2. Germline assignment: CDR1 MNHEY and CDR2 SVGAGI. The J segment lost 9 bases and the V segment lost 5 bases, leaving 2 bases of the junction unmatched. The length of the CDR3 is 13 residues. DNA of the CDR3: TGTGCCAGCAGTCGACTAGCGGGAGTTGAGCAGTTCTTC. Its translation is CASSRLAGVEQFF.

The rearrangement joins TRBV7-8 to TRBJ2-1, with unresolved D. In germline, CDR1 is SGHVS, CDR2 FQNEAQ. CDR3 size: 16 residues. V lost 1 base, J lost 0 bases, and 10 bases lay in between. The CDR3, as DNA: TGTGCCAGCAGCTTAGAATGGGAAAGCTCCTACAATGAGCAGTTCTTC. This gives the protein CASSLEWESSYNEQFF.

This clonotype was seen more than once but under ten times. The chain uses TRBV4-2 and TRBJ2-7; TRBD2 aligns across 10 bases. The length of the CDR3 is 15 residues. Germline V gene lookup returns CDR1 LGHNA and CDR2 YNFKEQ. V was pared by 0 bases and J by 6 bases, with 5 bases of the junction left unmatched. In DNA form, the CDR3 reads TGTGCCAGCAGCCAAGATTTGGCTAGCGGGAGCGAGCAGTACTTC. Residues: CASSQDLASGSEQYF.

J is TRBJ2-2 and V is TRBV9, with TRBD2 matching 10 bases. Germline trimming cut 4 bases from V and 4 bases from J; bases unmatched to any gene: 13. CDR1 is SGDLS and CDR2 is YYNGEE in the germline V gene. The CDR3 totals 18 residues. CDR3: CASSYQAGGPVGTGELFF. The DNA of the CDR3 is TGTGCCAGCAGCTACCAAGCGGGGGGGCCTGTCGGCACCGGGGAGCTGTTTTTT.

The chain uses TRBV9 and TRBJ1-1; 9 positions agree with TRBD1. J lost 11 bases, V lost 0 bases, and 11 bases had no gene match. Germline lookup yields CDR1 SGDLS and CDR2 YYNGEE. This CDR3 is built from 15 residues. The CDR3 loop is CASSVDGGGQGLAFF. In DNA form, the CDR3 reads TGTGCCAGCAGCGTAGACGGGGGGGGACAGGGTTTGGCTTTCTTT.

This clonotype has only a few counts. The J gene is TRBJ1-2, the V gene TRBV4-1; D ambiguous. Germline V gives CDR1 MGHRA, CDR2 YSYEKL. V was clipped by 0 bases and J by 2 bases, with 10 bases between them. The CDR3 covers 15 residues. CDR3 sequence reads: CASSQDLAANYGYTF. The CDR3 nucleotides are TGCGCCAGCAGCCAAGATCTGGCCGCGAACTATGGCTACACCTTC.

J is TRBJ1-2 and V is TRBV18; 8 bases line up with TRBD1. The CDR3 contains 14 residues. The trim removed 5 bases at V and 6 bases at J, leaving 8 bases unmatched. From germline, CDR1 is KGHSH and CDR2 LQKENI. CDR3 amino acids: CASSSGDRMHGYTF. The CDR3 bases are TGTGCCAGCTCATCAGGGGACAGGATGCATGGCTACACCTTC.

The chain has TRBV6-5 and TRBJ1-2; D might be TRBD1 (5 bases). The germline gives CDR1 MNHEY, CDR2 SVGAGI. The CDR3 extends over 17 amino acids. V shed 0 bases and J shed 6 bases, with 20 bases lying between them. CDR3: CASSYSNPGTLGNGYTF. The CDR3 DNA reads TGTGCCAGCAGTTACTCGAATCCCGGGACCCTCGGTAATGGCTACACCTTC.

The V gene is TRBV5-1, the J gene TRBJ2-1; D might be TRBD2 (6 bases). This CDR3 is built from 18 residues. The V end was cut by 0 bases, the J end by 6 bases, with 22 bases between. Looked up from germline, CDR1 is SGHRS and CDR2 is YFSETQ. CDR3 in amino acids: CASSLVVGGAGGGNEQFF. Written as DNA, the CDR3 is TGCGCCAGCAGCTTGGTGGTAGGAGGGGCAGGAGGTGGCAATGAGCAGTTCTTC.

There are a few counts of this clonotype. DNA of the CDR3: TGTGCCAGCAGCTTAGACCTATCAAGGACTGCTAGCGGGGGAAGAGATACGCAGTATTTT. Translating it yields CASSLDLSRTASGGRDTQYF. The chain has TRBV11-1 and TRBJ2-3, with TRBD2 matching 10 bases. V shed 1 base and J 5 bases; nucleotides not matched to a gene: 18. Germline lookup yields CDR1 SGHAT and CDR2 FQDESV (reference sequence). The CDR3 is made up of 20 amino acids.

In DNA, the CDR3 is TGTGCCAGCAGTATTATGACAGATACGCAGTATTTT. It encodes CASSIMTDTQYF. V and J are TRBV2 and TRBJ2-3; D is undetermined. Trimming pared 5 bases from V and 3 bases from J, leaving 6 bases between. The CDR3 has 12 amino acids. Germline assignment: CDR1 SNHLY and CDR2 FYNNEI.

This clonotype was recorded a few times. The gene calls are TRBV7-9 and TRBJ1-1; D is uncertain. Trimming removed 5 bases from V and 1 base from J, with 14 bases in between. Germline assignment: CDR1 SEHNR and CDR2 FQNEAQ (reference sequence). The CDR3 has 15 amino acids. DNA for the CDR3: TGTGCCAGCAGCCAAGACCAATCGGGGAACACTGAAGCTTTCTTT. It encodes CASSQDQSGNTEAFF.

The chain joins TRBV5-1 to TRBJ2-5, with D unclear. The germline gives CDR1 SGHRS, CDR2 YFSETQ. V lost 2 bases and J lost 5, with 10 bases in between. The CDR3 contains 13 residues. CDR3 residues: CASSFAQKETQYF. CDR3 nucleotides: TGCGCCAGCAGCTTCGCGCAGAAGGAGACCCAGTACTTC.

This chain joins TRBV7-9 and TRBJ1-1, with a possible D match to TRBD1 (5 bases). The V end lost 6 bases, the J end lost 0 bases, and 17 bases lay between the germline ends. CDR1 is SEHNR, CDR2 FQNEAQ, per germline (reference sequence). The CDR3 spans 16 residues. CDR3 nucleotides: TGTGCCAGCAGGCCGACAGAAAATCACATGAACACTGAAGCTTTCTTT. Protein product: CASRPTENHMNTEAFF.

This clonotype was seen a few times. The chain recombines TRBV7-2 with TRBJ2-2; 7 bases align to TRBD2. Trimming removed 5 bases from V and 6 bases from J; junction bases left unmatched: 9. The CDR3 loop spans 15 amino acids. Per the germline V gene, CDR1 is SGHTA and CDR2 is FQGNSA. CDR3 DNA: TGTGCCAGCAGCCCGCAGGTCGGGGGGTCCGGGGAGCTGTTTTTT. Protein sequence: CASSPQVGGSGELFF.

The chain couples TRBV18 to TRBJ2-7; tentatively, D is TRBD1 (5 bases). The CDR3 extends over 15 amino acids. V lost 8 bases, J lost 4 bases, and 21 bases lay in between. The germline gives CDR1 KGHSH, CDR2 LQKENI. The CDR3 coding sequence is TGTGCCAGCCCGCGGTTCGACAGAGATCCTTACGAGCAGTACTTC. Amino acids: CASPRFDRDPYEQYF.

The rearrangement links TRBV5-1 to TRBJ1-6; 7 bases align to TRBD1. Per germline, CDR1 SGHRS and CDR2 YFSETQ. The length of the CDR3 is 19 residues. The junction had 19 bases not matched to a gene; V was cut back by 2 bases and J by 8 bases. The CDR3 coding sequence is TGCGCCAGCAGCTTAACGGGACCGGGACAGATGTGGGAAGATTCACCCCTCCACTTT. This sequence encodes CASSLTGPGQMWEDSPLHF.